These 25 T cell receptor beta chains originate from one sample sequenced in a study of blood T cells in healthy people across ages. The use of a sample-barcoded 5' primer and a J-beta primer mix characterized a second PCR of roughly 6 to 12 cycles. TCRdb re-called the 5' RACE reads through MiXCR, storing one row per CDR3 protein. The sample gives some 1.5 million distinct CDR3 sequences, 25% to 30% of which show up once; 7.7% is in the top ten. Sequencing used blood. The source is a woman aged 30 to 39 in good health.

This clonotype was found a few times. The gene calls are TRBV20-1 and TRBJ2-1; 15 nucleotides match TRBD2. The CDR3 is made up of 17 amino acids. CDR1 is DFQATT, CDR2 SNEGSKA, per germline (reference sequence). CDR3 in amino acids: CIARTSGRDISYNEQFF. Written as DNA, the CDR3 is TGCATTGCCCGGACTAGCGGGAGGGATATCTCCTACAATGAGCAGTTCTTC.

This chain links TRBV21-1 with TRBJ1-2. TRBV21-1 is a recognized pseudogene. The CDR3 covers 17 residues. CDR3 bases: TGTGCCAGCAGCAAAAAAAGGGCCAGGCGATCGAACTATGGCTACACCTTC. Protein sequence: CASSKKRARRSNYGYTF.

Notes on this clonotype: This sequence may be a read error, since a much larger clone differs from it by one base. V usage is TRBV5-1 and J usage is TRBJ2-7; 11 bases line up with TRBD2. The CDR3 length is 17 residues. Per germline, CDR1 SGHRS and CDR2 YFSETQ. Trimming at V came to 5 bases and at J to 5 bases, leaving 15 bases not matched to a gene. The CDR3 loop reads CASRRVDASGRIDEQYF. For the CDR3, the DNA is TGCGCCAGCAGAAGGGTTGACGCTAGCGGGAGGATCGACGAGCAGTACTTC.

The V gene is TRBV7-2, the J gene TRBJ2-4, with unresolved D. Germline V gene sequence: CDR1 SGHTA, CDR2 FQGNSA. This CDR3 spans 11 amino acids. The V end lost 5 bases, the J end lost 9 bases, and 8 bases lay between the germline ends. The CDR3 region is CASSPAGIQYF. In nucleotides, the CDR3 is TGTGCCAGCAGCCCAGCAGGCATTCAGTACTTC.

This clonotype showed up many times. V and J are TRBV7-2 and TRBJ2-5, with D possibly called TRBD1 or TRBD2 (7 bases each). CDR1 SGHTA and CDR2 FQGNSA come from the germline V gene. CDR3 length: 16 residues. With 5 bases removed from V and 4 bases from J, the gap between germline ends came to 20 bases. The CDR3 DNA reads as TGTGCCAGCAGCCTTACCTACAGGGGCGGGGGAGAGACCCAGTACTTC. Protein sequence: CASSLTYRGGGETQYF.

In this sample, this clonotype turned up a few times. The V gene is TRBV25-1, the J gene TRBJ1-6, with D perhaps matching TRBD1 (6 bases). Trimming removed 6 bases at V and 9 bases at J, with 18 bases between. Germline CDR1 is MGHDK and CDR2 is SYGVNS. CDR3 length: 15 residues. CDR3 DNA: TGTGCCAGCAGCGGGCCCGGGGGGGCAGGTTCACCCCTCCACTTT. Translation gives CASSGPGGAGSPLHF.

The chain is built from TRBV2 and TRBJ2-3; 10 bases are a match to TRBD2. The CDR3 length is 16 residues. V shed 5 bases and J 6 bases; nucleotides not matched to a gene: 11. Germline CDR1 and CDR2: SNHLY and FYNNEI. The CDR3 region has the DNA TGTGCCAGCAGTATGAGAGCGGGAGGGCCGAGGGATACGCAGTATTTT. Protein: CASSMRAGGPRDTQYF.

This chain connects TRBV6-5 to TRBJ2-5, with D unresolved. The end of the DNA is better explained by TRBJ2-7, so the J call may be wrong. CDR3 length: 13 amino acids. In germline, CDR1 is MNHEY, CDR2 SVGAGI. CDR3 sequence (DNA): TGTGCCAGCACCTCTTCATGGGGCTACGAGCAGTACTTC. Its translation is CASTSSWGYEQYF.

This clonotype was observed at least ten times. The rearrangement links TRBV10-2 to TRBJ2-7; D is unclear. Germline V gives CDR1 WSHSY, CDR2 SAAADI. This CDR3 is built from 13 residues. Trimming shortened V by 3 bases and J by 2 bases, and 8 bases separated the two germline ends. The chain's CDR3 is CASSDPAPYEQYF. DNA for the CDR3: TGCGCCAGCAGTGACCCAGCCCCCTACGAGCAGTACTTC.

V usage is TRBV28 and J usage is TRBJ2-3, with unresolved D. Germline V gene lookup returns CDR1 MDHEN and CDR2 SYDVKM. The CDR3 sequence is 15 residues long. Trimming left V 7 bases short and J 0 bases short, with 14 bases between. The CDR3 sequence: CASTPPTPSTDTQYF. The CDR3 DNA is TGTGCCAGCACCCCCCCGACTCCTAGCACAGATACGCAGTATTTT.

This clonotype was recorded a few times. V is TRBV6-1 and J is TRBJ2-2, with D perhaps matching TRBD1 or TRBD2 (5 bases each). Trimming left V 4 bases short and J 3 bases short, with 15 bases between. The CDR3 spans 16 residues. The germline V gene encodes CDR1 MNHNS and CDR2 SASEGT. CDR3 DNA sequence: TGTGCCAGCAGTGGGCCTTGGGGGTCTGACACCGGGGAGCTGTTTTTT. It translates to CASSGPWGSDTGELFF.

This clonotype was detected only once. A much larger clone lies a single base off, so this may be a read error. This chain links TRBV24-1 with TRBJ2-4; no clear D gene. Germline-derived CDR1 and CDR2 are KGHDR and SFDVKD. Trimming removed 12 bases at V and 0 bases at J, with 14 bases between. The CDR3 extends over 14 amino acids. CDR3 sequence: CAPAGASAKNIQYF. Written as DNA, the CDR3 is TGTGCCCCGGCCGGAGCTTCAGCCAAAAACATTCAGTACTTC.

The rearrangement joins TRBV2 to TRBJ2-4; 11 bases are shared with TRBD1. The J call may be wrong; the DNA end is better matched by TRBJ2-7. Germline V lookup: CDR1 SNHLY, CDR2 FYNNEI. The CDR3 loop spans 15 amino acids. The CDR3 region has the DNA TGTGCCAGCAGTGCCACCGGGACAGGGGGGTCCGAGCAGTACTTC. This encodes CASSATGTGGSEQYF.

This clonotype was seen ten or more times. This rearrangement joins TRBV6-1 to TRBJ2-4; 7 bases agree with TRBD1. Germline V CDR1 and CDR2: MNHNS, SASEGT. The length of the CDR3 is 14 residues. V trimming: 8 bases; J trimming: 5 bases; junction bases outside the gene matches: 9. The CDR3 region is CASGAGDRENIQYF. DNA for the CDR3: TGTGCCAGCGGGGCCGGGGACAGAGAAAACATTCAGTACTTC.

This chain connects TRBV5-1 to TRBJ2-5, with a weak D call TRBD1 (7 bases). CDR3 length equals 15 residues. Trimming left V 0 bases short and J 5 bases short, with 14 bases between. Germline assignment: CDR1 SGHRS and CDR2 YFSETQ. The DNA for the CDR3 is TGCGCCAGCAGCTTGGAACGGGCAGGGGGGGAGACCCAGTACTTC. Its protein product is CASSLERAGGETQYF.

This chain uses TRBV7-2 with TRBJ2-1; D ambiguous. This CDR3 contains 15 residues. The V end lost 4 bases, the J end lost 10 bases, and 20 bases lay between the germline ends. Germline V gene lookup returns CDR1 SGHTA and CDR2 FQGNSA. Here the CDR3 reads CASSYEETTSYEQFF. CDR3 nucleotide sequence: TGTGCCAGCAGCTATGAGGAGACAACGTCCTACGAGCAGTTCTTC.

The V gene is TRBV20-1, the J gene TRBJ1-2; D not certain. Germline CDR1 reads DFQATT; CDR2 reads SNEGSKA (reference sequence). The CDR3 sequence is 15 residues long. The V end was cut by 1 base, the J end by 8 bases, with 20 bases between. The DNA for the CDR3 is TGCAGTGCTAGAGTGCCATCGGGTCTAAAGGGAGGCTACACCTTC. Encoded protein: CSARVPSGLKGGYTF.

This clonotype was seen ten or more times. The CDR3 DNA reads TGTGCCAGCAGTTACGACGCTAGCGGGACAGAGTATGAAGCTTTCTTT. Translation gives CASSYDASGTEYEAFF. J is TRBJ1-1 and V is TRBV6-5, with 7 bases matching TRBD1. The CDR3 loop spans 16 amino acids. Trimming removed 2 bases from V and 7 bases from J; junction bases left unmatched: 13. Germline CDR1 is MNHEY and CDR2 is SVGAGI.

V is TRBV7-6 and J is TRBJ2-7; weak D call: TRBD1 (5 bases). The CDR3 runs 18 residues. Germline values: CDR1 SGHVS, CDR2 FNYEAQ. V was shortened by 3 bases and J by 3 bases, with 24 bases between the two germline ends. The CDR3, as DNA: TGTGCCAGCAGCTTGAGGCCTCCAAGGGGAACTGGGAACTACGAGCAGTACTTC. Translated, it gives CASSLRPPRGTGNYEQYF.

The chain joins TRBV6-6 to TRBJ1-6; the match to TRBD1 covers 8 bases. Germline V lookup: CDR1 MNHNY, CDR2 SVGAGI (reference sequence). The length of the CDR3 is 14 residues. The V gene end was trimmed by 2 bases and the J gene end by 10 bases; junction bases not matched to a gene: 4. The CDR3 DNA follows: TGTGCCAGCAGTTACCGCACAGGGGGATCACCCCTCCACTTT. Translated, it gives CASSYRTGGSPLHF.

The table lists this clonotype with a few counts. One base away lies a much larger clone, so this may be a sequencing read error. The CDR3, as DNA: TGTGCCAGCAGCCCGTCCTTTAGCGGGGGGGAGGGTTACAATGAGCAGTTCTTC. Translating it yields CASSPSFSGGEGYNEQFF. The V and J genes are TRBV7-3 and TRBJ2-1; 11 bases line up with TRBD2. The CDR3 is 18 amino acids. The germline CDR1 and CDR2 sequences are SGHTA and FQGTGA. Trimming removed 5 bases from V and 4 bases from J; junction bases left unmatched: 13.

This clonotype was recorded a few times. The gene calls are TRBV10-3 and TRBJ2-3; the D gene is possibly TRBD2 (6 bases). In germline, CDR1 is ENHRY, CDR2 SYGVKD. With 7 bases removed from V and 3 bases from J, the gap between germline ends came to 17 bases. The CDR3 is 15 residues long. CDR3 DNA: TGTGCCATCAACCCGGGGGACGCGGGGACAGATACGCAGTATTTT. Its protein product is CAINPGDAGTDTQYF.

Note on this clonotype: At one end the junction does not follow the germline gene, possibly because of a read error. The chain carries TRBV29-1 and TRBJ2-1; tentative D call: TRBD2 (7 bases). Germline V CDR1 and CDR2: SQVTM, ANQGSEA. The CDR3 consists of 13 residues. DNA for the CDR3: TGCAGCGCAACGGGGGGCGCCTACAATGGGCAGTTCTTC. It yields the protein CSATGGAYNGQFF.

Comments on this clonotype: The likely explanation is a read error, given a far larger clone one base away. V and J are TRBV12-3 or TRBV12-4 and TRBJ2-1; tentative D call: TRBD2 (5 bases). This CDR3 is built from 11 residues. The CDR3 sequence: CASSLMGEQDF. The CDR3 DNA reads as TGTGCCAGCAGTTTAATGGGAGAGCAGGACTTC.

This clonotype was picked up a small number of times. The CDR3 spells CASRGTTPGADTQYF. CDR3 DNA: TGTGCCAGCAGAGGGACTACCCCAGGTGCAGATACGCAGTATTTT. The chain recombines TRBV6-1 with TRBJ2-3, with TRBD2 identical over 7 bases. The CDR3 runs to 15 residues. CDR1 is MNHNS, CDR2 SASEGT, per germline. V gave up 6 bases and J gave up 4 bases; unmatched junction bases: 10.